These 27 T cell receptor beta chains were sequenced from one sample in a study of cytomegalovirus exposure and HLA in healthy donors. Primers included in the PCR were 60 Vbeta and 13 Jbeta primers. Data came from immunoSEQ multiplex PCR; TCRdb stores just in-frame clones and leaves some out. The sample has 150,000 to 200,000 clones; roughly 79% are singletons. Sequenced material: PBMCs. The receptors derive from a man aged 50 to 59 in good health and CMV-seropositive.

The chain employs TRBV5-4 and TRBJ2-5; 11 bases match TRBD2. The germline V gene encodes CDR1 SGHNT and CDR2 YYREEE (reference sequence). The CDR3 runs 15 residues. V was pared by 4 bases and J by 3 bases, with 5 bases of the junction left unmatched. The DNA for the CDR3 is TGTGCCAGCAGCCCGACTAGCGGGACCAAAGAGACCCAGTACTTC. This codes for CASSPTSGTKETQYF. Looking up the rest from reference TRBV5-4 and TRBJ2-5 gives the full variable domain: ETGVTQSPTHLIKTRGQQVTLRCSSQSGHNTVSWYQQALGQGPQFIFQYYREEENGRGNFPPRFSGLQFPNYSSELNVNALELDDSALYLCASSPTSGTKETQYFGPGTRLLVL.

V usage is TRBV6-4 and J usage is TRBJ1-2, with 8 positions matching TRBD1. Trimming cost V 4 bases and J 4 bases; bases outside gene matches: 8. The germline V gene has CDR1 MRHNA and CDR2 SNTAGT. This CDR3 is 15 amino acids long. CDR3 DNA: TGTGCCAGCAGTGCGACAGGGGAAGGCGGCTATGGCTACACCTTC. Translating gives CASSATGEGGYGYTF.

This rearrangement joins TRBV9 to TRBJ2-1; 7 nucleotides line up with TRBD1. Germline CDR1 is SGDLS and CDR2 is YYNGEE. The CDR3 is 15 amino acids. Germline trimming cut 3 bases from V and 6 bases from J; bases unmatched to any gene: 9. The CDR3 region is CASSGGTALGNEQFF. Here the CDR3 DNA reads TGTGCCAGCAGCGGAGGGACAGCTTTAGGCAATGAGCAGTTCTTC. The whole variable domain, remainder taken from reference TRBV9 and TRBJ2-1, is DSGVTQTPKHLITATGQRVTLRCSPRSGDLSVYWYQQSLDQGLQFLIQYYNGEERAKGNILERFSAQQFPDLHSELNLSSLELGDSALYFCASSGGTALGNEQFFGPGTRLTVL.

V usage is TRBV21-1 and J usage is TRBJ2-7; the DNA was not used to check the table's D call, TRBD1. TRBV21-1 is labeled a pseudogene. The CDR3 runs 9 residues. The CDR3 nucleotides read TGTGCCTCAGGGTACGAGCAGTACGTC. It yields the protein CASGYEQYV.

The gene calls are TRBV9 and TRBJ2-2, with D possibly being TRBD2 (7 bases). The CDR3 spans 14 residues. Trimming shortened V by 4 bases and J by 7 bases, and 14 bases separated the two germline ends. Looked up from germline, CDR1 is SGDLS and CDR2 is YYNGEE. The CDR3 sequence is CASSKEGGYGELFF. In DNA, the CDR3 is TGTGCCAGCAGCAAAGAGGGGGGGTACGGGGAGCTGTTTTTT.

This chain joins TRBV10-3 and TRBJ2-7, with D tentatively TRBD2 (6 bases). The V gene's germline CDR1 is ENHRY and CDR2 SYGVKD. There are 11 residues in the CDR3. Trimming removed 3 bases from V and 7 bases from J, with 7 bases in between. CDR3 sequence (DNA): TGTGCCATCAGTGATGGGAGGGAGCAGTACGTC. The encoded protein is CAISDGREQYV.

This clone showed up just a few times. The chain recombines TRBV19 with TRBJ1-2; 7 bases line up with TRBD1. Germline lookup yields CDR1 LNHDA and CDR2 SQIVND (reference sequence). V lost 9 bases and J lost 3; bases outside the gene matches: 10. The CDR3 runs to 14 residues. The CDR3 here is CASTETGSYYGYTF. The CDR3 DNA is TGTGCCAGCACAGAGACAGGGTCCTACTATGGCTACACCTTC.

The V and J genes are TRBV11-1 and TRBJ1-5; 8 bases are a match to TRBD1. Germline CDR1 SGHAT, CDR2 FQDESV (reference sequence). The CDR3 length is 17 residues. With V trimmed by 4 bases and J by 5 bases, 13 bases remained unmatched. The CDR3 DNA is TGTGCCAGCAGCTCGACCTCCAGACAGGGGCGGGATCAGCCCCAGCATTTT. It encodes CASSSTSRQGRDQPQHF.

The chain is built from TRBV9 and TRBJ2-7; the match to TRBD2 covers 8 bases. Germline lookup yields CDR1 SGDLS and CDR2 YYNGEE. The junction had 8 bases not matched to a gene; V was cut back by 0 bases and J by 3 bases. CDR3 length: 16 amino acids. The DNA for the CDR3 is TGTGCCAGCAGCGTAGCTACGGCGGGGGGATTCTACGAGCAGTACGTC. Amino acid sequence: CASSVATAGGFYEQYV.

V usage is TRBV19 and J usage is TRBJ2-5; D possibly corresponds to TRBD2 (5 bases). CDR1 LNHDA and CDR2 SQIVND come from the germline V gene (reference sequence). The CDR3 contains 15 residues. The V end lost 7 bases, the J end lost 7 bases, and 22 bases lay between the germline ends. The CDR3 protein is CASNQRTGESGTQYF. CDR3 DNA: TGTGCCAGTAATCAGCGGACGGGCGAAAGTGGGACCCAGTACTTC.

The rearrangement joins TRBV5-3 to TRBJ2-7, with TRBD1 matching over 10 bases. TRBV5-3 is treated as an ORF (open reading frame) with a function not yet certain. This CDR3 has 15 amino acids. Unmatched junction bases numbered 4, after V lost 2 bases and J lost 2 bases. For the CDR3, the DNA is TGTGCCAGAAGCTTCCCGGGACAGGGGACCTACGAGCAGTACTTC. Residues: CARSFPGQGTYEQYF.

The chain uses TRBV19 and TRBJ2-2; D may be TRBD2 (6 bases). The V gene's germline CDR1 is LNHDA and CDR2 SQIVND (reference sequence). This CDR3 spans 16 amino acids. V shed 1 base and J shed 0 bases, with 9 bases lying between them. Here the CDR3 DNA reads TGTGCCAGTAGTATAGGGGCGGGGACGAACACCGGGGAGCTGTTTTTT. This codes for CASSIGAGTNTGELFF. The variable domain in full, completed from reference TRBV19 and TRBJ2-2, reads DGGITQSPKYLFRKEGQNVTLSCEQNLNHDAMYWYRQDPGQGLRLIYYSQIVNDFQKGDIAEGYSVSREKKESFPLTVTSAQKNPTAFYLCASSIGAGTNTGELFFGEGSRLTVL.

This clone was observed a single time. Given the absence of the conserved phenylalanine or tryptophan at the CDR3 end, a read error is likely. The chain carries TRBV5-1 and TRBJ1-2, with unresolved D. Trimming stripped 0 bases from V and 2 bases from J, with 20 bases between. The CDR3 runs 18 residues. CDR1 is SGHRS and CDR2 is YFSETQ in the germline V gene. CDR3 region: CASSLELGSLFPNYGYTL. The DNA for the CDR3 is TGCGCCAGCAGCTTGGAGTTAGGCAGTCTTTTTCCAAACTATGGCTACACCCTC.

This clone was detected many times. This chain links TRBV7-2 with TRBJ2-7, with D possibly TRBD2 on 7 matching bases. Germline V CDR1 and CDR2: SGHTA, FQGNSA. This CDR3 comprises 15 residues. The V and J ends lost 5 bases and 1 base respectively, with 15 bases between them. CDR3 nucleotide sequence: TGTGCCAGCAGCCCGGGGGGCAGAAAATCCTACGAGCAGTACTTC. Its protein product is CASSPGGRKSYEQYF.

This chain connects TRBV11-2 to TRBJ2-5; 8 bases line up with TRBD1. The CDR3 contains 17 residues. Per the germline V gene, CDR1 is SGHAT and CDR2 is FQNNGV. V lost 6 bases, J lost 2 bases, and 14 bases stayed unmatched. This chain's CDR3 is CASRPPFRGREQETQYF. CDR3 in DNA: TGTGCCAGCAGGCCTCCTTTCAGGGGGCGCGAGCAAGAGACCCAGTACTTC.

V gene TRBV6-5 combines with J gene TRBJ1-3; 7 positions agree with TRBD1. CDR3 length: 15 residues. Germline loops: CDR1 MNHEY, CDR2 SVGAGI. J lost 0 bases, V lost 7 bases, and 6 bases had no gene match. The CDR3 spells CASKQDRASGNTIYF. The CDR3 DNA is TGTGCCAGCAAGCAAGACAGGGCCTCTGGAAACACCATATATTTT.

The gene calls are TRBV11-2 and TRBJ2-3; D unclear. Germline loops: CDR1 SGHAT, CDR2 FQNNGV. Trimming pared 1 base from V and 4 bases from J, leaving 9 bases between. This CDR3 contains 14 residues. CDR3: CASSLARSSDTQYF. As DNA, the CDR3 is TGTGCCAGCAGCTTAGCCCGTTCCTCAGATACGCAGTATTTT.

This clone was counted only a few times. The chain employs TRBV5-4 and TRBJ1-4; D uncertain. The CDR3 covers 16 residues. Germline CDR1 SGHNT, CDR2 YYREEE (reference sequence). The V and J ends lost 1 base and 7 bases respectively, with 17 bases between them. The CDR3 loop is CASSLPRAGIGEKLFF. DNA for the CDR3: TGTGCCAGCAGCTTGCCGAGGGCCGGAATCGGTGAAAAACTGTTTTTT.

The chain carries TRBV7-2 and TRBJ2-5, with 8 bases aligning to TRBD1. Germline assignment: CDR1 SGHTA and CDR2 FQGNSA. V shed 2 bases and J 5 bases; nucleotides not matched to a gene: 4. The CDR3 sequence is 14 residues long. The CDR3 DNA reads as TGTGCCAGCAGCTTACAGGGGGCTGGGGAGACCCAGTACTTC. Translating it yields CASSLQGAGETQYF.

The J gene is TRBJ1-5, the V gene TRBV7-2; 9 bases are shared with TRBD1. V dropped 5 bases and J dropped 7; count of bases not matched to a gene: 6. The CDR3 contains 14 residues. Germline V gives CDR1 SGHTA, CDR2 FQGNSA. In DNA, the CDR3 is TGTGCCAGCAGCACGGGGACAGGGAACCAGCCCCAGCATTTT. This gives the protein CASSTGTGNQPQHF.

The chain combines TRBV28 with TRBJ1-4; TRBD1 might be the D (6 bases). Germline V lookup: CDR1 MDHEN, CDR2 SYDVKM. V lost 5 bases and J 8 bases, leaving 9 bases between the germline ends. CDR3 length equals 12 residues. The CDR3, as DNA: TGTGCCAGCAGTGAACAGGGAGAAAAACTGTTTTTT. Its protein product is CASSEQGEKLFF.

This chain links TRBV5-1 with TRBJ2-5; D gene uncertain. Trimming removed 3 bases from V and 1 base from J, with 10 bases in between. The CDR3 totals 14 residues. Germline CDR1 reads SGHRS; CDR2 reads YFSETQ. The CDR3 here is CASSYSAPQETQYF. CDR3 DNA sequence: TGCGCCAGCAGCTACTCTGCACCCCAAGAGACCCAGTACTTC. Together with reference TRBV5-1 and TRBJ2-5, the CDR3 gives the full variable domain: KAGVTQTPRYLIKTRGQQVTLSCSPISGHRSVSWYQQTPGQGLQFLFEYFSETQRNKGNFPGRFSGRQFSNSRSEMNVSTLELGDSALYLCASSYSAPQETQYFGPGTRLLVL.

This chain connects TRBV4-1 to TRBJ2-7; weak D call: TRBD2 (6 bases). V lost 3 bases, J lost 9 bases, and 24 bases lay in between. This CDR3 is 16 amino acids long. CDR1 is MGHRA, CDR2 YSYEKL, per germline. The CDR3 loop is CASSQGGESSMVVQYF. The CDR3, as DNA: TGCGCCAGCAGCCAGGGGGGAGAAAGCTCAATGGTCGTGCAGTACTTC.

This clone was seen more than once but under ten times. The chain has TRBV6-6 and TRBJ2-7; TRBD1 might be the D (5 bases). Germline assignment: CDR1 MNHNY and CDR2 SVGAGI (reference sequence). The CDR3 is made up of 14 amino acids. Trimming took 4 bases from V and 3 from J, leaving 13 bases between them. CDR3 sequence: CASSSDPDNYEQYV. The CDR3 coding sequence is TGTGCCAGCAGTTCCGATCCGGACAACTACGAGCAGTACGTC.

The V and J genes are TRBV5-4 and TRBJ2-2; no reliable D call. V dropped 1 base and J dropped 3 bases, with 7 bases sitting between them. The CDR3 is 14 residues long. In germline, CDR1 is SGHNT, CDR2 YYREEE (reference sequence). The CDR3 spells CASSLPGHTGELFF. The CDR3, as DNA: TGTGCCAGCAGCTTGCCAGGCCACACCGGGGAGCTGTTTTTT.

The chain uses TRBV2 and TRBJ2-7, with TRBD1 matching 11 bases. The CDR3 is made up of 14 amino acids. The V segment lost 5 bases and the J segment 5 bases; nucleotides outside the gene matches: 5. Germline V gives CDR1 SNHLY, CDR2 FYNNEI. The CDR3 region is CASSMDRGLNEQYF. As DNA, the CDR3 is TGTGCCAGCAGTATGGACAGGGGGCTTAACGAGCAGTACTTC.

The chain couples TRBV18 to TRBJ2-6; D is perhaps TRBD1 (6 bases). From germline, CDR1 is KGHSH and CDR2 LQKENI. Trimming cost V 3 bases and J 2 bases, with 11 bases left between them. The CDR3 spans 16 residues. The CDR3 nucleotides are TGTGCCAGCTCACCTGGACAGACCCCTGGGGCCAACGTCCTGACTTTC. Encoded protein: CASSPGQTPGANVLTF.